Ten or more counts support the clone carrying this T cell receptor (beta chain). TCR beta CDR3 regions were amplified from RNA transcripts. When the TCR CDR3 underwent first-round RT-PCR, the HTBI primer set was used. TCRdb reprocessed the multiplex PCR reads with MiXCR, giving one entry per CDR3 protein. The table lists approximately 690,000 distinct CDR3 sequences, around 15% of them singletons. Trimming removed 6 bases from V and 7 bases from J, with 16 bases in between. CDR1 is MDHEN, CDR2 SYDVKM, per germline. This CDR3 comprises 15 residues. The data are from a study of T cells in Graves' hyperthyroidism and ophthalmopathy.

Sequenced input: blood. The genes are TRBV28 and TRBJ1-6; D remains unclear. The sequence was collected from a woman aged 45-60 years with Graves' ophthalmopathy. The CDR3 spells CASRLVVGKNSPLHF. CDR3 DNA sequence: TGTGCCAGCAGACTAGTCGTTGGGAAGAATTCACCCCTCCACTTT.